The present T cell receptor beta chain was sequenced within a study of T cells in Graves' hyperthyroidism and ophthalmopathy. Overall study context: Peripheral blood draws took place at initial diagnosis, ahead of any treatment.

This CDR3 contains 13 residues. Germline CDR1 is SGHRS and CDR2 is YFSETQ. V lost 3 bases, J lost 3 bases, and 3 bases stayed unmatched. This clonotype turned up a few times. Antigen: not known. Whole-study results and caveats: The model predicted ophthalmopathy a median around 6 months before onset.

Authors of the study amplified TCR beta CDR3 regions from RNA transcripts. In the first-round RT-PCR of the TCR CDR3, the HTBI primer set was used. TCRdb reprocessed the multiplex PCR reads via MiXCR and lists one record per CDR3 protein. This sample carries about 500,000 distinct CDR3 sequences, about a sixth of them seen once, and the ten largest clones take about 20%. The receptor was derived from a woman aged 18-35 years with Graves' hyperthyroidism. V gene TRBV5-1 combines with J gene TRBJ2-7, with 7 bases fitting TRBD2. Sample: blood. CDR3 in DNA: TGCGCCAGCAGCTCTGCGGGGGACTACGAGCAGTACTTC. Translating it yields CASSSAGDYEQYF.